This entry concerns a single T cell receptor (beta chain). Per germline, CDR1 WSHSY and CDR2 SAAADI. The CDR3 is made up of 15 amino acids. Trimming left V 5 bases short and J 6 bases short, with 19 bases between. At deep level, the assay was performed. Data came from immunoSEQ multiplex PCR; TCRdb stores just in-frame clones and leaves some out. The table records around 700,000 clones, approximately 73% of them present only once. This entry is derived from a study of shared clonotypes between healthy human individuals. On the study more broadly: There were three CD4 naive, three CD4 memory, two CD8 naive and one CD8 memory plates per donor.

Splitting of CD4+ cells produced CD45RA+ naive and CD45RA-negative memory subsets. The genes are TRBV10-2 and TRBJ2-5; D may be TRBD2 (7 bases). The sequenced sample consisted of memory CD4+ T cells sorted from blood. Subset: CD45RA-negative fraction. The TCR originated in a woman aged 25 to 39 in good health. CDR3 sequence reads: CASSQVGAGGKTQYF. CDR3 nucleotide sequence: TGCGCCAGCAGTCAGGTGGGGGCCGGGGGGAAGACCCAGTACTTC.